The 18 T cell receptor beta chains below were found in one sample sequenced in a study of Ad26.COV2.S vaccination and SARS-CoV-2 variants. TCRdb keeps only in-frame clones here, not all; method: immunoSEQ multiplex PCR. Counted here are around 400,000 clones, 89% occurring once; the ten biggest clones make up under 2%. As for treatment: over 15 received Ad26.COV2.S at low or high dose, single or two shots; five or six received placebo; per-sample allocation not given. Each sample was drawn 63 days after the first injection (of vaccine or placebo). This sample comprised peripheral blood, obtained in a trial of Ad26.COV2.S vaccine versus placebo. The receptors here all came from a person aged 18-60 years who received the Ad26.COV2.S COVID-19 vaccine or a placebo.

This chain connects TRBV7-2 to TRBJ2-1; TRBD2 aligns across 11 bases. V was pared by 5 bases and J by 6 bases, with 3 bases of the junction left unmatched. Germline loops: CDR1 SGHTA, CDR2 FQGNSA. The CDR3 runs 14 residues. The CDR3 DNA follows: TGTGCCAGCAGCCGTAGCGGGAGGGCCAATGAGCAGTTCTTC. It codes for CASSRSGRANEQFF.

This chain connects TRBV19 to TRBJ1-6; D is possibly TRBD1 (6 bases). The V end lost 5 bases, the J end lost 11 bases, and 16 bases lay between the germline ends. CDR1 is LNHDA and CDR2 is SQIVND in the germline V gene (reference sequence). This CDR3 region has 14 residues. The chain's CDR3 is CASSVGTGQTPLHF. CDR3 nucleotide sequence: TGTGCCAGTAGTGTCGGCACAGGACAGACACCCCTCCACTTT. The variable domain in full, completed from reference TRBV19 and TRBJ1-6, reads DGGITQSPKYLFRKEGQNVTLSCEQNLNHDAMYWYRQDPGQGLRLIYYSQIVNDFQKGDIAEGYSVSREKKESFPLTVTSAQKNPTAFYLCASSVGTGQTPLHFGNGTRLTVT.

This clone has only one observation. The chain has TRBV7-9 and TRBJ1-4; 12 nucleotides align to TRBD1. CDR1 and CDR2 (germline): SEHNR, FQNEAQ (reference sequence). V shed 7 bases, J shed 5 bases, and the junction held 2 bases outside the gene matches. The CDR3 length is 14 residues. CDR3 bases: TGTGCCAGCACCGGGACAGGGGGCAATGAAAAACTGTTTTTT. It translates to CASTGTGGNEKLFF.

The chain recombines TRBV9 with TRBJ1-4; D not certain. CDR3 length: 16 residues. The ends were cut back, 0 bases at V and 3 bases at J, with 12 bases in the middle. The germline V gene has CDR1 SGDLS and CDR2 YYNGEE. CDR3 bases: TGTGCCAGCAGCGTAGGGATAAGGAATGCTAATGAAAAACTGTTTTTT. The encoded protein is CASSVGIRNANEKLFF.

CDR3 protein: CASSSGWGSSYEQYF. The CDR3 nucleotides read TGTGCCAGCAGCTCAGGTTGGGGAAGCTCCTACGAGCAGTACTTC. The rearrangement links TRBV5-4 to TRBJ2-7; D is undetermined. The CDR3 has 15 residues. V gave up 3 bases and J gave up 0 bases, with 13 bases separating them. The V gene's germline CDR1 is SGHNT and CDR2 YYREEE (reference sequence). Filled out from reference TRBV5-4 and TRBJ2-7, the complete variable domain reads ETGVTQSPTHLIKTRGQQVTLRCSSQSGHNTVSWYQQALGQGPQFIFQYYREEENGRGNFPPRFSGLQFPNYSSELNVNALELDDSALYLCASSSGWGSSYEQYFGPGTRLTVT.

This clone showed up just once. This chain links TRBV5-4 with TRBJ2-1, with 9 nucleotides matching TRBD1. CDR3 length: 11 amino acids. The germline V gene has CDR1 SGHNT and CDR2 YYREEE (reference sequence). V dropped 4 bases and J dropped 12; count of bases not matched to a gene: 2. CDR3 DNA: TGTGCCAGCAGCAGGGGACAGGGGCAGTTCTTC. Translating gives CASSRGQGQFF.

The gene calls are TRBV15 and TRBJ1-2; D is possibly TRBD1 (6 bases). V dropped 5 bases and J dropped 6 bases, with 13 bases sitting between them. The CDR3 spans 13 residues. Germline-derived CDR1 and CDR2 are LNHNV and YYDKDF (reference sequence). As DNA, the CDR3 is TGTGCCACCAGCGACACAGGGTCAGATGGCTACACCTTC. Encoded protein: CATSDTGSDGYTF.

V gene TRBV4-3 combines with J gene TRBJ1-2, with D unresolved. Deletions cut 1 base from V and 4 bases from J, with 10 bases between. This CDR3 is 14 amino acids long. The germline V gene encodes CDR1 LGHNA and CDR2 YSLEER. In nucleotides, the CDR3 is TGCGCCAGCAGCCAAGGGGCCCGAGGCTATGGCTACACCTTC. It codes for CASSQGARGYGYTF.

V gene TRBV25-1 combines with J gene TRBJ2-2; D possibly matches TRBD1 or TRBD2 (5 bases each). CDR1 and CDR2 (germline): MGHDK, SYGVNS. The germline V and J ends were trimmed by 3 bases and 3 bases, with 8 bases remaining between them. The CDR3 has 14 amino acids. As DNA, the CDR3 is TGTGCCAGCAGTGACTGGGGGTACACCGGGGAGCTGTTTTTT. Residues: CASSDWGYTGELFF.

The rearrangement uses TRBV18 and TRBJ2-5; D gene uncertain. The germline V and J ends were trimmed by 3 bases and 3 bases, with 20 bases remaining between them. Germline lookup yields CDR1 KGHSH and CDR2 LQKENI. The CDR3 runs 17 residues. CDR3 sequence reads: CASSPRLSHGTEETQYF. The CDR3 DNA reads TGTGCCAGCTCACCCCGTTTGAGCCATGGTACCGAAGAGACCCAGTACTTC.

The rearrangement links TRBV9 to TRBJ1-4, with 7 bases identical to TRBD1. Losses at the gene ends were 3 bases for V and 3 bases for J; bases not matched to a gene: 5. The CDR3 covers 15 residues. CDR1 SGDLS and CDR2 YYNGEE come from the germline V gene. The CDR3 nucleotides are TGTGCCAGCAGCGAGACAGGGACAGCTAATGAAAAACTGTTTTTT. Its protein product is CASSETGTANEKLFF.

The V gene is TRBV10-3, the J gene TRBJ2-3, with D tentatively TRBD1 or TRBD2 (5 bases each). Germline V gives CDR1 ENHRY, CDR2 SYGVKD. Trimming took off 0 bases at V and 1 base at J, with 11 bases between the two ends. The CDR3 contains 16 residues. The CDR3 DNA follows: TGTGCCATCAGTGAGTCTGATCGAGGGGGCACAGATACGCAGTATTTT. Amino acid sequence: CAISESDRGGTDTQYF.

The chain couples TRBV9 to TRBJ2-1; 9 bases are a match to TRBD2. V dropped 0 bases and J dropped 8; count of bases not matched to a gene: 9. Per the germline V gene, CDR1 is SGDLS and CDR2 is YYNGEE. The CDR3 sequence is 16 residues long. This CDR3 is CASSVATGSGSYEQFF. In DNA form, the CDR3 reads TGTGCCAGCAGCGTAGCTACGGGTAGCGGGAGCTATGAGCAGTTCTTC.

The V gene is TRBV5-6, the J gene TRBJ2-1, with 9 positions matching TRBD2. V trimming: 3 bases; J trimming: 9 bases; junction bases outside the gene matches: 10. CDR3 length: 15 amino acids. The germline gives CDR1 SGHDT, CDR2 YYEEEE. The CDR3 region is CASSSGAGGPGEQFF. CDR3 bases: TGTGCCAGCAGCTCGGGGGCGGGAGGGCCGGGTGAGCAGTTCTTC.

The chain uses TRBV28 and TRBJ1-5; 11 bases fit TRBD1. The CDR3 covers 15 residues. The V and J ends lost 3 bases and 5 bases, in that order; junction bases with no gene match: 3. The germline V gene encodes CDR1 MDHEN and CDR2 SYDVKM. The CDR3 loop reads CASSFLGQGDQPQHF. The CDR3 nucleotides read TGTGCCAGCAGTTTTTTGGGACAGGGGGATCAGCCCCAGCATTTT.

This sequence joins TRBV20-1 and TRBJ1-1; 8 bases line up with TRBD1. The CDR3 is 12 residues long. V shed 4 bases and J 6 bases; nucleotides not matched to a gene: 4. The germline V gene has CDR1 DFQATT and CDR2 SNEGSKA (reference sequence). This CDR3 is CSANDRGPEAFF. The DNA for the CDR3 is TGCAGTGCTAATGACAGGGGACCTGAAGCTTTCTTT.

The chain links TRBV7-3 to TRBJ2-5, with TRBD1 matching 11 bases. With V trimmed by 0 bases and J by 5 bases, 5 bases remained unmatched. This CDR3 region has 16 residues. Germline CDR1 and CDR2: SGHTA and FQGTGA. DNA for the CDR3: TGTGCCAGCAGCTTAACATCTGGACAGGGGGCGGAGACCCAGTACTTC. Translation: CASSLTSGQGAETQYF. Looking up the rest from reference TRBV7-3 and TRBJ2-5 gives the full variable domain: GAGVSQTPSNKVTEKGKYVELRCDPISGHTALYWYRQSLGQGPEFLIYFQGTGAADDSGLPNDRFFAVRPEGSVSTLKIQRTERGDSAVYLCASSLTSGQGAETQYFGPGTRLLVL.

J is TRBJ1-4 and V is TRBV19; possible D gene TRBD1, 6 bases. Per the germline V gene, CDR1 is LNHDA and CDR2 is SQIVND (reference sequence). The CDR3 extends over 14 amino acids. Trimming pared 5 bases from V and 4 bases from J, leaving 11 bases between. The CDR3 coding sequence is TGTGCCAGTAGTGGAGGACAGCGTAATGAAAAACTGTTTTTT. Translation: CASSGGQRNEKLFF.